Listed below are T cell receptor beta chains from one sample, sequenced in a study of T cells after yellow fever vaccination. TCRdb reanalysed the 5' RACE reads using MiXCR and keeps one entry per CDR3 protein. The repertoire holds around 250,000 distinct CDR3 sequences, with roughly 7.2% as singletons. The material was CD4+ T cells sorted from PBMCs, obtained 15 days after the yellow fever booster vaccination. These receptors all come from a man aged 25-45 years who received the YFV17D yellow fever vaccine. Both conserved end residues are part of each CDR3.

V gene: TRBV19; CDR3 protein: CASNRQGRYNEQFF
V gene: TRBV10-1; CDR3 protein: CASSEAGGEQYF
V gene: TRBV7-2; CDR3 protein: CASSFEGPSYGYTF
V gene: TRBV7-2; CDR3 protein: CASRRGLAGGAYNEQFF
V gene: TRBV7-2; CDR3 protein: CASSFRFTLPEQYF
V gene: TRBV5-1; CDR3 protein: CASSLGLPGGGEQFF
V gene: TRBV6-2/TRBV6-3; CDR3 protein: CASSYDRPLADNEQFF
V gene: TRBV7-2; CDR3 protein: CASSLVTGRTDTQYF
V gene: TRBV12-3/TRBV12-4; CDR3 protein: CASSKAPDRSGANVLTF
V gene: TRBV20-1; CDR3 protein: CSARDRRGGGSDTQYF
V gene: TRBV5-6; CDR3 protein: CASSLSGQGLTDTQYF
V gene: TRBV10-2; CDR3 protein: CASSDWQGASGANVLTF
V gene: TRBV29-1; CDR3 protein: CSVPDGGETQYF
V gene: TRBV5-5; CDR3 protein: CASRPKGQSWDEQYF
V gene: TRBV18; CDR3 protein: CASGGQGVTEAFF
V gene: TRBV12-3/TRBV12-4; CDR3 protein: CASSPRAGQETQYF
V gene: TRBV5-1; CDR3 protein: CASSNGAGVNYEQYF
V gene: TRBV3-1; CDR3 protein: CASSQEPGLAGKNEQFF
V gene: TRBV5-1; CDR3 protein: CASSLAVRQETQYF
V gene: TRBV20-1; CDR3 protein: CCARGTSGSSYEQYF
V gene: TRBV20-1; CDR3 protein: CSAGITPQHF
V gene: TRBV9; CDR3 protein: CASSLRPSKDTQYF
V gene: TRBV9; CDR3 protein: CASSVGSTGEQYF
V gene: TRBV7-3; CDR3 protein: CASSLGARVELFF
V gene: TRBV10-3; CDR3 protein: CAISESLDGLLTFF
V gene: TRBV7-3; CDR3 protein: CASSPASGRGNEQFF